The TCR beta chain under discussion was sequenced for a study of tumor and adjacent non-tumor tissue in lung cancer. As for the study in general: Patients comprised roughly 12 adenocarcinoma, a couple of squamous cell carcinoma and 1 small cell lung cancer.

The V gene's germline CDR1 is SNHLY and CDR2 FYNNEI. The CDR3 contains 15 residues. J gave up 6 bases and V 9 bases, and 15 bases lay outside the gene matches. A modified ARM-PCR protocol with three rounds of nested PCR amplified TCRbeta. TCRdb recomputed calls from the multiplex PCR reads with MiXCR, one row per CDR3 protein. The repertoire holds 50,000 to 70,000 distinct CDR3 sequences, with about 56% as singletons. Whole-study findings and limits: Patients with more diverse tumor TCRs had worse survival. TCR diversity was significantly greater in tumor than normal lung tissue.

This clonotype has a handful of counts. The antigen is undetermined. This may be a read error: a much more frequent sequence differs by one nucleotide. RNA was extracted from bulk tissue without any cell sorting. Distant lung tissue was collected more than 3 cm away from the tumor edge. Between August and November 2014, newly diagnosed, chemotherapy-naive lung cancer patients underwent thoracic surgery in China. Sequencing input: distant non-tumor lung tissue. The origin of this receptor is a man between 65 and 79 years old with non-small cell lung cancer. The V call is TRBV2, the J call TRBJ2-3; 7 nucleotides agree with TRBD2. For the CDR3, the DNA is TGTGCCAGAAGATCGTTAAGCGGGGCCGTGGATACGCAGTATTTT. Translation gives CARRSLSGAVDTQYF.